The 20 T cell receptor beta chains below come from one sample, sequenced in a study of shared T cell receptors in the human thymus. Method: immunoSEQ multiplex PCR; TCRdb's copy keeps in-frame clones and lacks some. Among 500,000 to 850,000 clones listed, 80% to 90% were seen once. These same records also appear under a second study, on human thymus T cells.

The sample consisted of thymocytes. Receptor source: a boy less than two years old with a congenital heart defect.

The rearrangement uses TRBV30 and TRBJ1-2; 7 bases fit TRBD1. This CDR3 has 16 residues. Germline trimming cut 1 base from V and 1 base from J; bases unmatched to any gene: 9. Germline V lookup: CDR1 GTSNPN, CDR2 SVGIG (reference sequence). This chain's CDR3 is CAWSGKGGEGNYGYTF. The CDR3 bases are TGTGCCTGGAGTGGGAAAGGGGGCGAGGGTAACTATGGCTACACCTTC.

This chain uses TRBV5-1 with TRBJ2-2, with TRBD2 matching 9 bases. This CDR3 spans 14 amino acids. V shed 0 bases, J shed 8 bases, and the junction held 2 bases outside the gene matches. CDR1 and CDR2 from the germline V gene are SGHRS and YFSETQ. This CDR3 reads CASSLGSGSGELFF. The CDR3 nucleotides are TGCGCCAGCAGCTTGGGTAGCGGGAGTGGGGAGCTGTTTTTT.

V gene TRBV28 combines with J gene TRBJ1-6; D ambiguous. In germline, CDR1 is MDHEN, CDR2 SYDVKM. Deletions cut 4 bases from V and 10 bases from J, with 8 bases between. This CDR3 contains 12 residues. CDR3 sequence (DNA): TGTGCCAGCAGTTACGGGTTCTCACCCCTCCACTTT. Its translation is CASSYGFSPLHF.

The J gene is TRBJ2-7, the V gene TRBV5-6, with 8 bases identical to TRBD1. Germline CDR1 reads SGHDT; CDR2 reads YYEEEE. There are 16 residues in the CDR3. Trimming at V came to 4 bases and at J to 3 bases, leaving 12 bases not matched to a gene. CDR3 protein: CASSRADREAYYEQYF. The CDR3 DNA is TGTGCCAGCAGCAGAGCGGACAGGGAGGCTTACTACGAGCAGTACTTC.

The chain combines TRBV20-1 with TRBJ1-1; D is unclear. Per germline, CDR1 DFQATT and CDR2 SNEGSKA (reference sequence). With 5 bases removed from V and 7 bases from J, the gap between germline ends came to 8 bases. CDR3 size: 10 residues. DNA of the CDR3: TGCAGTGCTTACCCACTTGAAGCTTTCTTT. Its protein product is CSAYPLEAFF.

In nucleotides, the CDR3 is TGTGCCAGTAGATTCAGGACTGGAAACACCATATATTTT. Translation gives CASRFRTGNTIYF. The chain has TRBV19 and TRBJ1-3; D not resolved. V lost 6 bases and J lost 2, with 8 bases in between. Germline V gene lookup returns CDR1 LNHDA and CDR2 SQIVND (reference sequence). This CDR3 comprises 13 residues.

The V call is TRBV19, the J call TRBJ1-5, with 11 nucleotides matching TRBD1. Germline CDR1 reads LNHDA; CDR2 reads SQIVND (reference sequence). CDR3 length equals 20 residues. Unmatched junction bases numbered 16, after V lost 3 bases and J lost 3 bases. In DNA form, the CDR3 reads TGTGCCAGTAGTATTGTATCGGTCGATGGGGACAGGGGGAACAATCAGCCCCAGCATTTT. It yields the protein CASSIVSVDGDRGNNQPQHF. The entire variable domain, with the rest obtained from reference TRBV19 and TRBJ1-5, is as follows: DGGITQSPKYLFRKEGQNVTLSCEQNLNHDAMYWYRQDPGQGLRLIYYSQIVNDFQKGDIAEGYSVSREKKESFPLTVTSAQKNPTAFYLCASSIVSVDGDRGNNQPQHFGDGTRLSIL.

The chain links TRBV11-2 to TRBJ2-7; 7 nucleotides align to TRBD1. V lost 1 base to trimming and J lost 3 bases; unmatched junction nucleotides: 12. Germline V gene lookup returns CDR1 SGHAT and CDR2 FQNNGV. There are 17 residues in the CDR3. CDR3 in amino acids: CASSLVIVGRGIYEQYF. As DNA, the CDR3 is TGTGCCAGCAGCTTAGTCATCGTTGGCAGGGGGATCTACGAGCAGTACTTC.

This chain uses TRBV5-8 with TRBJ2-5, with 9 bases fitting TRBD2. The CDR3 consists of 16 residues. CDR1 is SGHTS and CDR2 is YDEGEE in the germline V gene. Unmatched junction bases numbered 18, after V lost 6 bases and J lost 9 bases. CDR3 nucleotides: TGTGCCAGCATCCAACTCCTAGCGGGGTCCCGTTTACCCCAGTACTTC. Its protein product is CASIQLLAGSRLPQYF.

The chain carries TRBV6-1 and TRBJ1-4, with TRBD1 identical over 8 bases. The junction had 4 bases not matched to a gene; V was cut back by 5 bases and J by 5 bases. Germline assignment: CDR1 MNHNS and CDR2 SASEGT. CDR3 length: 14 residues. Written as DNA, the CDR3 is TGTGCCAGCAGTAATAACAGGGGGAATGAAAAACTGTTTTTT. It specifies CASSNNRGNEKLFF.

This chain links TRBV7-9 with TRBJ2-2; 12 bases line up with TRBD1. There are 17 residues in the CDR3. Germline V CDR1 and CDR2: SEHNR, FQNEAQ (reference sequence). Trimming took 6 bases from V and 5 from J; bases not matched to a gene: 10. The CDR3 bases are TGTGCCAGCAGTCTCCGGGACAGGGGGCTTTGGACCGGGGAGCTGTTTTTT. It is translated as CASSLRDRGLWTGELFF.

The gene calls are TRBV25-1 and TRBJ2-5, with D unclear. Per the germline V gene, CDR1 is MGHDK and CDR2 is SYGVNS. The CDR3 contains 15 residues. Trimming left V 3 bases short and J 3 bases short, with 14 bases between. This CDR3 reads CASSEKRGSKETQYF. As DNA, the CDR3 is TGTGCCAGCAGTGAGAAAAGAGGAAGTAAAGAGACCCAGTACTTC.

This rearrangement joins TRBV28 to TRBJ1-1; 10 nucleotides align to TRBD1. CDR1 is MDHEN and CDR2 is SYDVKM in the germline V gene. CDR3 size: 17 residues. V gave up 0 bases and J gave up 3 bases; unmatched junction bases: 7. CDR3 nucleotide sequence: TGTGCCAGCAGTTTATGCGAGGAGGACAGGGGGTACACTGAAGCTTTCTTT. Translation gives CASSLCEEDRGYTEAFF.

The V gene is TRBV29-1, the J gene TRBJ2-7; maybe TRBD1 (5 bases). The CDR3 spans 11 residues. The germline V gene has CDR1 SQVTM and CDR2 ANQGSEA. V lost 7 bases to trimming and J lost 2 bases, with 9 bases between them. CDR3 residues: CSGSDTYEQYF. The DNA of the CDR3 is TGCAGCGGCTCGGACACCTACGAGCAGTACTTC.

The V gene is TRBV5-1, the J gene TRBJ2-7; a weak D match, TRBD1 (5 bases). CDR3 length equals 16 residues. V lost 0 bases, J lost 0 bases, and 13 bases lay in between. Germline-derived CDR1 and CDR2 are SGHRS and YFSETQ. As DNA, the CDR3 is TGCGCCAGCAGCTTGGGCCAGGGTCTATCCTCCTACGAGCAGTACTTC. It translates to CASSLGQGLSSYEQYF.

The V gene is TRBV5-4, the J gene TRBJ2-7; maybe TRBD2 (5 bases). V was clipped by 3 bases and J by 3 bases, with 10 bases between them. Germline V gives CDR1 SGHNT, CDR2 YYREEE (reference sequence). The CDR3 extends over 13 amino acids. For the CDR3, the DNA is TGTGCCAGCAGCTCAGGACTTGTCTACGAGCAGTACTTC. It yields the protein CASSSGLVYEQYF.

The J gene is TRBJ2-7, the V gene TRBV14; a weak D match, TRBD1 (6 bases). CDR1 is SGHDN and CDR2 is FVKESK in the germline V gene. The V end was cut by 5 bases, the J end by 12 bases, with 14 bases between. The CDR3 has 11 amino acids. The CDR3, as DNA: TGTGCCAGCAGCTCGCGGACAGAGAGGTACTTC. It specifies CASSSRTERYF.

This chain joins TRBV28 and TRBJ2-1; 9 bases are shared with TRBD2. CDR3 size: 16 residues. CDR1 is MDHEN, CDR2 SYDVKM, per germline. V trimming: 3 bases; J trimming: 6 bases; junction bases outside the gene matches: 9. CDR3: CASSFPCGRACNEQFF. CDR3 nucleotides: TGTGCCAGCAGTTTTCCGTGCGGGAGGGCCTGCAATGAGCAGTTCTTC.

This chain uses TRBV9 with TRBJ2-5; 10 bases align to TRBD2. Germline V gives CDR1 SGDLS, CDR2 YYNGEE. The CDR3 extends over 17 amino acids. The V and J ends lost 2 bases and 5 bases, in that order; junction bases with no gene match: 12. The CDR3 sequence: CASSVGWLAGVRETQYF. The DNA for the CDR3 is TGTGCCAGCAGCGTGGGGTGGCTAGCGGGAGTTCGGGAGACCCAGTACTTC.

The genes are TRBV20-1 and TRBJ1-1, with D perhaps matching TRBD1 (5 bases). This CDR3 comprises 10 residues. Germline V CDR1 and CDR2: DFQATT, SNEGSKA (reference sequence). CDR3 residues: CKGREPEAFF. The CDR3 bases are TGCAAGGGGCGTGAACCTGAAGCTTTCTTT.